This is a list of T cell receptor beta chains from one sample in a study of T-cell reconstitution after alpha-beta-depleted transplantation in children. TCRdb analysed the PCR reads with MiXCR anew, one entry per CDR3 protein. The table records around 490,000 distinct CDR3 sequences, 9.5% to 12% of them present only once. The sequences come from PBMCs, mostly from graft donor cells, collected 180 days after TCRalphabeta/CD19-depleted stem cell transplant. These receptors were obtained from a female patient younger than 10 who had a stem cell transplant for aplastic anemia, so the T cells may come from the graft donor. The CDR3 runs from the conserved cysteine through the conserved F or W. D genes are given only for firm matches. Not all rows give a size; the values are once, few, many and, for expanded clones, a class.

>-|TRBV9|few|TRBJ1-1
CASSVGIGTEAFF
TGTGCCAGCAGCGTAGGGATAGGAACTGAAGCTTTCTTT
>-|TRBV4-3|-|TRBJ2-4
CASSHLGQAKNIQYF
TGCGCCAGCAGCCACCTCGGACAGGCCAAAAACATTCAGTACTTC
>TRBD1|TRBV18|few|TRBJ2-5
CASSPGDSGNEETQYF
TGTGCCAGCTCACCCGGGGACAGCGGAAACGAAGAGACCCAGTACTTC
>TRBD2|TRBV5-5|-|TRBJ2-3
CASSEERGRTDTQYF
TGTGCCAGCAGCGAGGAGCGGGGACGCACAGATACGCAGTATTTT
>-|TRBV10-1|-|TRBJ1-1
CASSEAQGWTEAFF
TGCGCCAGCAGTGAAGCTCAGGGTTGGACTGAAGCTTTCTTT
>-|TRBV20-1|-|TRBJ2-3
CSARDWVGDSTDTQYF
TGCAGTGCTAGAGATTGGGTCGGGGATAGCACAGATACGCAGTATTTT
>-|TRBV12-3/TRBV12-4|few|TRBJ1-2
CASSKTQLSGGYTF
TGTGCCAGCAGTAAGACCCAATTGTCAGGGGGCTACACCTTC
>-|TRBV6-2/TRBV6-3|-|TRBJ2-1
CACTHWGGQHNEQFF
TGTGCCTGCACCCACTGGGGAGGTCAGCACAATGAGCAGTTCTTC
>TRBD2|TRBV5-1|few|TRBJ2-2
CASSLELAGRGRKSGELFF
TGCGCCAGCAGCTTGGAACTAGCGGGAAGGGGAAGGAAATCCGGGGAGCTGTTTTTT
>TRBD2|TRBV9|few|TRBJ2-3
CASSSRTSGRVGTDTQYF
TGTGCCAGCAGCTCCAGGACTAGCGGGAGGGTCGGCACAGATACGCAGTATTTT
>-|TRBV5-1|many|TRBJ1-1
CASSLAVQMNTEAFF
TGCGCCAGCAGCTTGGCCGTACAAATGAACACTGAAGCTTTCTTT
>TRBD2|TRBV29-1|few|TRBJ2-1
CSMASGRAVEQFF
TGCAGCATGGCTAGCGGGAGGGCGGTTGAGCAGTTCTTC
>-|TRBV7-6|few|TRBJ2-3
CASSWRINSGDTQYF
TGTGCCAGCAGCTGGCGAATTAACTCGGGAGATACGCAGTATTTT
>-|TRBV7-2|few|TRBJ2-2
CASSPRRLLDTGELFF
TGTGCCAGCAGCCCGCGCCGGCTGCTCGACACCGGGGAGCTGTTTTTT
>-|TRBV11-2|few|TRBJ2-1
CASSLGRGSSYNEQFF
TGTGCCAGCAGCTTAGGGCGGGGCAGCTCCTACAATGAGCAGTTCTTC